This is a list of T cell receptor beta chains from one sample in a study of OX40 agonist ivuxolimab in advanced cancers. Method: immunoSEQ multiplex PCR; TCRdb's copy keeps in-frame clones and lacks some. The table includes roughly 3,500 clones, 65% to 85% detected once. Here the sequenced sample was CD4+ or CD8+ T cells sorted from blood, taken in a trial of the OX40 agonist ivuxolimab. These receptors originate from an adult with an advanced solid tumor such as melanoma, head and neck, liver or kidney cancer. Both conserved end residues are part of each CDR3. Rows may omit the clone size; those that give it use once, few, many or a size class.

v_gene	abundance	j_gene	CDR3aa
TRBV4-1	once	TRBJ2-7	CASRGQGYEQYF
TRBV2	.	TRBJ2-7	CASSEALGGWRWEQYF
TRBV14	hyperexpanded	TRBJ2-1	CASSQEGRGDNEQFF
TRBV7-2	.	TRBJ2-7	CASSYSGFTGEQYF
TRBV19	.	TRBJ2-2	CASSRERITGELFF
TRBV9	.	TRBJ2-2	CASSDGLAEPNTGELFF
TRBV18	.	TRBJ1-2	CASSPGSGGANYGYTF
TRBV7-9	.	TRBJ2-3	CASSSIDWDTQYF
TRBV19	.	TRBJ1-5	CASSYSNQPQHF
TRBV7-8	.	TRBJ2-1	CASSFWDSSEQFF
TRBV11-1	.	TRBJ2-7	CASSLFPFYEQYF
TRBV4-1	.	TRBJ2-7	CASSQTSGTTYEQYF
TRBV25-1	few	TRBJ1-2	CASYGAVGYGYTF
TRBV9	few	TRBJ2-7	CASSVEVAGTGEQYF
TRBV5-1	.	TRBJ1-1	CASSLAQQNTEAFF
TRBV9	.	TRBJ1-2	CASSVYQGPSSYGYTF
TRBV7-8	.	TRBJ2-1	CASSLLGIPEQFF
TRBV27	.	TRBJ2-7	CASSSPTGEYEQYF
TRBV10-3	.	TRBJ2-2	CAISESLGELFF
TRBV28	.	TRBJ2-5	CASSLGQDQETQYF
TRBV5-6	.	TRBJ2-7	CASSLAGTGNYEQYF
TRBV7-9	.	TRBJ2-4	CASSLSDRGNIQYF
TRBV2	large	TRBJ2-5	CASSEGGGYQETQYF
TRBV4-1	few	TRBJ2-1	CASSLDYNEQFF
TRBV2	few	TRBJ2-1	CASSEGVNSYNEQFF
TRBV2	.	TRBJ2-5	CASSEGGGGLETRYF
TRBV6-5	.	TRBJ2-2	CASSPRTGGLGELFF
TRBV6-1	few	TRBJ2-1	CASSEYLASGTGEQFF
TRBV4-1	.	TRBJ1-5	CASSQEVLLRGNQPQHF
TRBV7-9	.	TRBJ1-1	CASSLISGSEAFF
TRBV9	.	TRBJ2-7	CASSVTPLQVSYEQYF
TRBV5-4	.	TRBJ2-1	CASSLEVAGVEGEQFF
TRBV9	.	TRBJ2-1	CASRLDQGGEEQFF
TRBV6-1	.	TRBJ1-5	CASRAQGGNQPQHF
TRBV6-1	.	TRBJ2-7	CASSEPGTGFYEQYF
TRBV5-1	.	TRBJ2-3	CASSSWTGAIPGTDTQYF
TRBV5-5	once	TRBJ2-5	CASSLRRLYQETQYF
TRBV6-5	.	TRBJ2-2	CASKKNTGELFF
TRBV19	.	TRBJ1-2	CASSTKTYGYTF
TRBV21-1	.	TRBJ2-7	CASSKANQGLYEQYF
TRBV6-4	.	TRBJ2-3	CASSDSREPDTQYF
TRBV27	.	TRBJ2-6	CASSLYLSGANVLTF